Below, 10 T cell receptor beta chains from the same sample are listed, as sequenced in a study of shared clonotypes between healthy human individuals. Assay: immunoSEQ multiplex PCR; the TCRdb copy retains only in-frame clones and omits some. Among around 940,000 clones listed, around 80% were seen once. The material sequenced was memory CD4+ T cells sorted from blood. Indicated subset: CD45RA-negative fraction. The source of these receptors is a man between 18 and 29 years old in good health.

The chain recombines TRBV4-2 with TRBJ2-4, with TRBD1 matching over 7 bases. V dropped 0 bases and J dropped 0; count of bases not matched to a gene: 14. This CDR3 has 20 amino acids. CDR1 and CDR2 (germline): LGHNA, YNFKEQ. CDR3 coding DNA: TGTGCCAGCAGCCAAGAGGCACAGGGGAGTGCGTACCTAGCCAAAAACATTCAGTACTTC. This translates into CASSQEAQGSAYLAKNIQYF.

The chain employs TRBV6-1 and TRBJ2-7; D might be TRBD1 (5 bases). The CDR3 consists of 15 residues. Germline values: CDR1 MNHNS, CDR2 SASEGT. The germline V and J ends were trimmed by 3 bases and 2 bases, with 14 bases remaining between them. This chain's CDR3 is CASSDPGRAPYEQYF. DNA for the CDR3: TGTGCCAGCAGTGATCCGGGCAGGGCACCCTACGAGCAGTACTTC.

This clone was recorded once. V gene TRBV30 combines with J gene TRBJ2-1; maybe TRBD2 (5 bases). V shed 4 bases and J shed 3 bases, with 10 bases lying between them. The CDR3 runs to 13 residues. The germline V gene has CDR1 GTSNPN and CDR2 SVGIG (reference sequence). The CDR3 is CAWTRTFYNEQFF. The CDR3 DNA reads TGTGCCTGGACCCGGACTTTCTACAATGAGCAGTTCTTC.

This clone was counted a few times. The rearrangement joins TRBV18 to TRBJ1-1; 7 bases fit TRBD1. The CDR3 spans 13 residues. Trimming cost V 5 bases and J 7 bases; bases outside gene matches: 7. The germline V gene encodes CDR1 KGHSH and CDR2 LQKENI. The CDR3 sequence: CASSSLGQLEAFF. Written as DNA, the CDR3 is TGTGCCAGCTCATCTTTGGGACAGCTTGAAGCTTTCTTT.

The V gene is TRBV6-1, the J gene TRBJ1-5; no firm D call. Per germline, CDR1 MNHNS and CDR2 SASEGT. V was pared by 3 bases and J by 7 bases, with 10 bases between. The CDR3 loop spans 13 amino acids. The CDR3 DNA follows: TGTGCCAGCAGTGACGAGGTGAGGCAGCCCCAGCATTTT. Encoded protein: CASSDEVRQPQHF.

V usage is TRBV25-1 and J usage is TRBJ2-2; 13 nucleotides align to TRBD2. The junction had 6 bases not matched to a gene; V was cut back by 4 bases and J by 4 bases. The CDR3 covers 17 residues. Germline V lookup: CDR1 MGHDK, CDR2 SYGVNS. The CDR3, as DNA: TGTGCCAGCAGTGTAGCGGGACTAGCGGGAATCACCGGGGAGCTGTTTTTT. Protein sequence: CASSVAGLAGITGELFF.

This clone was found a few times. The chain combines TRBV5-4 with TRBJ1-1, with D tentatively TRBD1 (6 bases). Trimming took off 3 bases at V and 4 bases at J, with 10 bases between the two ends. The CDR3 extends over 13 amino acids. Germline lookup yields CDR1 SGHNT and CDR2 YYREEE (reference sequence). In DNA, the CDR3 is TGTGCCAGCAGCTCCGCGGACAGCACTGAAGCTTTCTTT. It codes for CASSSADSTEAFF.

This clone was picked up a small number of times. Other DNA sequences in the sample encode the same CDR3. This chain links TRBV6-5 with TRBJ2-2, with D maybe TRBD2 (5 bases). This CDR3 region has 14 residues. Germline V gives CDR1 MNHEY, CDR2 SVGAGI. V lost 6 bases, J lost 1 base, and 9 bases lay in between. The DNA for the CDR3 is TGTGCCAGCAGGGGTCGGGGGAACACCGGGGAGCTGTTTTTT. This codes for CASRGRGNTGELFF.

The chain links TRBV4-1 to TRBJ2-7; D is uncertain. CDR3 length equals 14 residues. The V gene's germline CDR1 is MGHRA and CDR2 YSYEKL. Trimming shortened V by 0 bases and J by 3 bases, and 9 bases separated the two germline ends. The CDR3 bases are TGCGCCAGCAGCCAAGATTGGAACAGCTACGAGCAGTACTTC. This translates into CASSQDWNSYEQYF.

This clone was detected only a few times. The chain couples TRBV18 to TRBJ2-7; 10 nucleotides agree with TRBD2. The CDR3 is 16 residues long. The germline V gene has CDR1 KGHSH and CDR2 LQKENI. J was trimmed by 1 base and V by 3 bases; bases with no gene match: 6. In nucleotides, the CDR3 is TGTGCCAGCTCACCCAAATCTAGCGGGGGATCCTACGAGCAGTACTTC. It yields the protein CASSPKSSGGSYEQYF.